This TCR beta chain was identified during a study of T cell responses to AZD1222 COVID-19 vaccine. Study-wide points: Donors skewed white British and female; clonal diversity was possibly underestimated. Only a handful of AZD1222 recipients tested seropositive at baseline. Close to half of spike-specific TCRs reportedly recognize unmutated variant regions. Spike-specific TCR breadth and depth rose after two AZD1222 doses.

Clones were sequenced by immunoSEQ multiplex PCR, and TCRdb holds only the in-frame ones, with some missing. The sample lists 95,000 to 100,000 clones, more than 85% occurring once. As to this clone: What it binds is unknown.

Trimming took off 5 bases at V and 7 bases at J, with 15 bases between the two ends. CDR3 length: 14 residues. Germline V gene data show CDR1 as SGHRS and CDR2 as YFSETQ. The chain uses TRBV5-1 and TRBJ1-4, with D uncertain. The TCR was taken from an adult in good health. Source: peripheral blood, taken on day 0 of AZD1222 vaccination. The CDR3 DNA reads TGCGCCAGCAGTCCCGTAGAGGCGGGTGAAAAACTGTTTTTT. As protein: CASSPVEAGEKLFF.